Each of the 8 T cell receptor beta chains below was sequenced from the same sample in a study of early stage breast cancer tumors. Produced via immunoSEQ multiplex PCR; TCRdb's table is partial and in-frame only. The sample has 45,000 to 60,000 clones; roughly 84% are singletons. Sequencing was performed on blood. These receptors were collected from a person in their fifties with breast cancer.

This chain connects TRBV5-1 to TRBJ1-5, with D maybe TRBD1 (5 bases). This CDR3 comprises 15 residues. With 2 bases removed from V and 9 bases from J, the gap between germline ends came to 18 bases. Germline CDR1 and CDR2: SGHRS and YFSETQ. In DNA, the CDR3 is TGCGCCAGCAGCTTCGAACCGGGGCTGGGTCGGCCCCAGCATTTT. Its translation is CASSFEPGLGRPQHF.

The chain couples TRBV5-6 to TRBJ2-5; D possibly matches TRBD1 or TRBD2 (5 bases each). V lost 7 bases and J lost 1, with 17 bases in between. This CDR3 has 15 amino acids. Germline V gene data show CDR1 as SGHDT and CDR2 as YYEEEE. CDR3 in amino acids: CASAPGRRRQETQYF. Here the CDR3 DNA reads TGTGCCAGCGCCCCGGGGCGGCGACGCCAAGAGACCCAGTACTTC.

The table lists this clone with a count of one. V gene TRBV6-6 combines with J gene TRBJ2-1, with 7 positions matching TRBD2. CDR1 MNHNY and CDR2 SVGAGI come from the germline V gene (reference sequence). J gave up 5 bases and V 6 bases, and 13 bases lay outside the gene matches. The CDR3 runs 16 residues. The CDR3: CASRPTGRENNNEQFF. In nucleotides, the CDR3 is TGTGCCAGCAGGCCCACGGGGCGGGAGAACAACAATGAGCAGTTCTTC.

The chain carries TRBV10-3 and TRBJ2-7; 10 nucleotides align to TRBD1. This CDR3 is 14 amino acids long. Trimming at V came to 2 bases and at J to 6 bases, leaving 4 bases not matched to a gene. CDR1 ENHRY and CDR2 SYGVKD come from the germline V gene. The CDR3 is CAISEGGQGFEQYF. Written as DNA, the CDR3 is TGTGCCATCAGTGAGGGGGGACAGGGGTTCGAGCAGTACTTC.

CDR3 protein: CASSLDRGGREQYF. In nucleotides, the CDR3 is TGTGCCAGCAGTTTGGACAGGGGGGGTCGAGAGCAGTACTTC. J is TRBJ2-7 and V is TRBV28; 10 bases align to TRBD1. The CDR3 has 14 residues. V lost 3 bases, J lost 7 bases, and 6 bases stayed unmatched. Germline V gives CDR1 MDHEN, CDR2 SYDVKM.

V usage is TRBV6-5 and J usage is TRBJ2-3; tentative D call: TRBD2 (5 bases). CDR1 is MNHEY, CDR2 SVGAGI, per germline. The CDR3 loop spans 14 amino acids. The germline V and J ends were trimmed by 5 bases and 1 base, with 10 bases remaining between them. This CDR3 reads CASSQLGGTDTQYF. The CDR3 DNA reads TGTGCCAGCAGTCAACTAGGCGGCACAGATACGCAGTATTTT.

This clone has just one count. The V call is TRBV6-5, the J call TRBJ2-7, with D possibly called TRBD1 or TRBD2 (7 bases each). The length of the CDR3 is 15 residues. In germline, CDR1 is MNHEY, CDR2 SVGAGI. V was cut by 4 bases and J by 0 bases, with 13 bases left in between. The CDR3 sequence is CASSSQGGSSYEQYF. For the CDR3, the DNA is TGTGCCAGCAGTTCCCAGGGGGGGAGCTCCTACGAGCAGTACTTC.

This sequence joins TRBV7-9 and TRBJ2-3, with TRBD1 matching 8 bases. V lost 3 bases to trimming and J lost 3 bases; unmatched junction nucleotides: 8. The germline V gene encodes CDR1 SEHNR and CDR2 FQNEAQ (reference sequence). The CDR3 loop spans 16 amino acids. CDR3 sequence (DNA): TGTGCCAGCAGCTTCAGGGGGCCTGGGAGGACAGATACGCAGTATTTT. Residues: CASSFRGPGRTDTQYF.